This T cell receptor (beta chain) was found in a study of Ad26.COV2.S vaccination and SARS-CoV-2 variants. This clone was seen once. Treatment in this sample: 19 received Ad26.COV2.S at low or high dose, single or two shots; 5 received placebo; per-sample allocation not given. Specimens were obtained on day 63 following the first vaccine or placebo injection. Assay: immunoSEQ multiplex PCR; the TCRdb copy retains only in-frame clones and omits some. This sample has a few hundred thousand clones, with roughly 90% found just once. CDR1 and CDR2 (germline): GTSNPN, SVGIG (reference sequence). V was clipped by 2 bases and J by 4 bases, with 15 bases between them. The CDR3 runs to 15 residues.

The TCR sequence derives from a person between 18 and 59 years old who received the Ad26.COV2.S COVID-19 vaccine or a placebo. The chain combines TRBV30 with TRBJ1-3; no reliable D call. The input for sequencing was peripheral blood, taken in a trial of Ad26.COV2.S vaccine versus placebo. This CDR3 reads CAWSPPFGRGNTIYF. The CDR3 region has the DNA TGTGCCTGGAGTCCCCCGTTCGGTAGAGGAAACACCATATATTTT. Combining the CDR3 with reference TRBV30 and TRBJ1-3 gives the whole variable domain SQTIHQWPATLVQPVGSPLSLECTVEGTSNPNLYWYRQAAGRGLQLLFYSVGIGQISSEVPQNLSASRPQDRQFILSSKKLLLSDSGFYLCAWSPPFGRGNTIYFGEGSWLTVV.